The T cell receptor (beta chain) under discussion was sequenced for a study of breast tumors, draining lymph nodes, adjacent tissues. Worth noting for this clonotype: At one boundary the junction diverges from the germline segment, which might be a read error.

The germline CDR1 and CDR2 sequences are SQVTM and ANQGSEA. The CDR3 has 14 residues. Breast cancer patients provided tissue from their axillary draining lymph nodes. TCRdb redid the calling of the multiplex PCR reads with MiXCR, one entry per CDR3 protein. The sample includes 200,000 to 300,000 distinct CDR3 sequences, under 35% of them seen just once. This sequence originates from a female donor with breast cancer. Some clones in this sample may be carry-over from other donors' samples. The sample consisted of axillary lymph node tissue. The chain links TRBV29-1 to TRBJ1-5; perhaps TRBD1 as D (5 bases). As DNA, the CDR3 is TGCAGCATTAAGGACACTTATAGCAATCAGCCCCAGCACTTT. It yields the protein CSIKDTYSNQPQHF.